These 12 T cell receptor beta chains were all obtained from the same sample, sequenced in a study of T cell responses to AZD1222 COVID-19 vaccine. Profiled with immunoSEQ multiplex PCR; TCRdb holds only in-frame clones, not every one. Of around 120,000 clones listed, 85% to 95% are singletons. The sample was peripheral blood, taken on day 0 of AZD1222 vaccination. Receptors originate from an adult in good health.

The chain links TRBV9 to TRBJ1-5, with 8 positions matching TRBD1. The J segment lost 3 bases and the V segment lost 3 bases, leaving 5 bases of the junction unmatched. There are 15 residues in the CDR3. CDR1 and CDR2 (germline): SGDLS, YYNGEE. CDR3 residues: CASSEGQDLNQPQHF. CDR3 DNA: TGTGCCAGCAGCGAGGGACAGGACCTCAATCAGCCCCAGCATTTT. Variable domain in full (rest from reference TRBV9 and TRBJ1-5): DSGVTQTPKHLITATGQRVTLRCSPRSGDLSVYWYQQSLDQGLQFLIQYYNGEERAKGNILERFSAQQFPDLHSELNLSSLELGDSALYFCASSEGQDLNQPQHFGDGTRLSIL.

The V call is TRBV29-1, the J call TRBJ1-2; D perhaps matches TRBD1 (5 bases). The germline gives CDR1 SQVTM, CDR2 ANQGSEA. Deletions cut 7 bases from V and 2 bases from J, with 17 bases between. The CDR3 loop spans 14 amino acids. The CDR3 spells CSAKETVINYGYTF. Written as DNA, the CDR3 is TGCAGCGCAAAAGAGACAGTAATCAACTATGGCTACACCTTC.

The chain employs TRBV27 and TRBJ2-1; D is perhaps TRBD1 (6 bases). CDR1 is MNHEY and CDR2 is SMNVEV in the germline V gene (reference sequence). The CDR3 length is 15 residues. V shed 10 bases and J shed 0 bases, with 16 bases lying between them. CDR3 sequence: CANMDSLCSYNEQFF. The DNA of the CDR3 is TGTGCCAACATGGACAGTCTCTGCTCCTACAATGAGCAGTTCTTC.

The J gene is TRBJ2-7, the V gene TRBV5-4; D gene uncertain. CDR3 size: 14 residues. Trimming left V 0 bases short and J 0 bases short, with 7 bases between. Germline assignment: CDR1 SGHNT and CDR2 YYREEE (reference sequence). The CDR3, as DNA: TGTGCCAGCAGCTTGGGCAGCCACTCCTACGAGCAGTACTTC. Its translation is CASSLGSHSYEQYF.

This rearrangement joins TRBV7-9 to TRBJ1-4; D ambiguous. The CDR3 covers 16 residues. Germline CDR1 is SEHNR and CDR2 is FQNEAQ (reference sequence). V dropped 4 bases and J dropped 0 bases, with 12 bases sitting between them. The DNA of the CDR3 is TGTGCCAGCAGCTCGACACGACTTGCAACTAATGAAAAACTGTTTTTT. Residues: CASSSTRLATNEKLFF.

The chain links TRBV21-1 to TRBJ2-5; no DNA check was done on the table's D call, TRBD2. TRBV21-1 is reported as a pseudogene. CDR3 size: 14 residues. This CDR3 is CARFPSGSRETQYF. The DNA of the CDR3 is TGTGCCAGGTTCCCTAGCGGGAGTAGAGAGACCCAGTACTTC.

This clone was counted only a few times. The chain carries TRBV7-3 and TRBJ2-2, with 12 bases fitting TRBD2. Looked up from germline, CDR1 is SGHTA and CDR2 is FQGTGA. J was trimmed by 4 bases and V by 5 bases; bases with no gene match: 5. The length of the CDR3 is 16 residues. The CDR3 reads CASSPGTSGSTGELFF. As DNA, the CDR3 is TGTGCCAGCAGCCCCGGGACTAGCGGGTCCACCGGGGAGCTGTTTTTT.

The V call is TRBV15, the J call TRBJ1-5, with D tentatively TRBD1 (6 bases). Trimming removed 3 bases from V and 5 bases from J, with 11 bases in between. Germline V CDR1 and CDR2: LNHNV, YYDKDF (reference sequence). The CDR3 contains 14 residues. CDR3 bases: TGTGCCACCAGCAGTCAGGGGTATGATCAGCCCCAGCATTTT. Translated, it gives CATSSQGYDQPQHF. The full variable domain, completed using reference TRBV15 and TRBJ1-5, is DAMVIQNPRYQVTQFGKPVTLSCSQTLNHNVMYWYQQKSSQAPKLLFHYYDKDFNNEADTPDNFQSRRPNTSFCFLDIRSPGLGDTAMYLCATSSQGYDQPQHFGDGTRLSIL.

V is TRBV5-4 and J is TRBJ2-7; D could derive from TRBD1 or TRBD2 (5 bases each). CDR1 and CDR2 from the germline V gene are SGHNT and YYREEE (reference sequence). Trimming stripped 5 bases from V and 2 bases from J, with 11 bases between. This CDR3 region has 13 residues. The CDR3 reads CASSGRGPYEQYF. DNA for the CDR3: TGTGCCAGCAGTGGCCGGGGCCCCTACGAGCAGTACTTC.

The chain uses TRBV5-4 and TRBJ1-5; D gene unclear. Germline CDR1 SGHNT, CDR2 YYREEE (reference sequence). Trimming stripped 0 bases from V and 2 bases from J, with 9 bases between. The CDR3 has 15 residues. CDR3 sequence (DNA): TGTGCCAGCAGCTTGGGGGGAACCGGCAATCAGCCCCAGCATTTT. Its translation: CASSLGGTGNQPQHF.

The chain links TRBV11-3 to TRBJ2-1, with TRBD1 matching 8 bases. This CDR3 contains 18 residues. CDR1 is SGHNT, CDR2 YENEEA, per germline. Losses at the gene ends were 5 bases for V and 4 bases for J; bases not matched to a gene: 16. The CDR3 sequence: CASSPGQGRVQGYNEQFF. CDR3 bases: TGTGCCAGCAGCCCCGGACAGGGTAGGGTACAGGGATACAATGAGCAGTTCTTC. Together with reference TRBV11-3 and TRBJ2-1, the CDR3 gives the full variable domain: EAGVVQSPRYKIIEKKQPVAFWCNPISGHNTLYWYLQNLGQGPELLIRYENEEAVDDSQLPKDRFSAERLKGVDSTLKIQPAELGDSAVYLCASSPGQGRVQGYNEQFFGPGTRLTVL.

The V gene is TRBV30, the J gene TRBJ1-3; D remains ambiguous. Germline CDR1 GTSNPN, CDR2 SVGIG (reference sequence). CDR3 length equals 13 residues. V was clipped by 4 bases and J by 4 bases, with 11 bases between them. The DNA for the CDR3 is TGTGCCTGGAATGAGTTGCGGGGAAACACCATATATTTT. It encodes CAWNELRGNTIYF. The full variable domain, completed using reference TRBV30 and TRBJ1-3, is SQTIHQWPATLVQPVGSPLSLECTVEGTSNPNLYWYRQAAGRGLQLLFYSVGIGQISSEVPQNLSASRPQDRQFILSSKKLLLSDSGFYLCAWNELRGNTIYFGEGSWLTVV.